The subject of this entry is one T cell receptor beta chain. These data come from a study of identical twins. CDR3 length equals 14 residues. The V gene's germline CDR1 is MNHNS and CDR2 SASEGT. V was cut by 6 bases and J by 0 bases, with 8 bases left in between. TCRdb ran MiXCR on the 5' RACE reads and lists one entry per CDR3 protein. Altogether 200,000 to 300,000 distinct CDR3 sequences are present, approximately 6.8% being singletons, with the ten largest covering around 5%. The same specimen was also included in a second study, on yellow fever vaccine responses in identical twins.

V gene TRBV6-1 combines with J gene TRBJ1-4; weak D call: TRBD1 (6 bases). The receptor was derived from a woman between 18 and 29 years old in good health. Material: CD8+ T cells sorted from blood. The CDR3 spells CASRDSSTNEKLFF. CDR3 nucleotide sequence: TGTGCCAGCAGGGACAGTTCAACTAATGAAAAACTGTTTTTT.